A selection of T cell receptor beta chains follows, all from one sample in a study of graft-versus-host responses after intestinal transplantation. Using immunoSEQ multiplex PCR, the repertoire was profiled, and TCRdb retains in-frame clones only, with some absent. Altogether over 15,000 clones are present, about two fifths being singletons, with the ten largest covering roughly 4%. This specimen was alloreactive CD8+ T cells from a mixed lymphocyte reaction culture, taken before intestinal transplant. These receptors were obtained from a human patient who received an intestinal transplant. Each CDR3 is given with its conserved first and last residue. D genes are given only for firm matches. Size tells how often a clone was seen (once, few, many) or the class of an expanded clone, and some rows leave it out.

d_gene	v_gene	j_gene	abundance	CDR3nt	CDR3aa
NA	TRBV5-4	TRBJ1-1	NA	TGTGCCAGCACCATCGGGGGGCTTGAAGCTTTCTTT	CASTIGGLEAFF
NA	TRBV11-3	TRBJ2-6	NA	TGTGCCAGCCTAAGGACGGCTGAGGGGGCCAACGTCCTGACTTTC	CASLRTAEGANVLTF
NA	TRBV1	TRBJ2-7	once	TGCACCAGCAGCCAAGCCTGGGCAATTATCTACGAGCAGTACTTC	CTSSQAWAIIYEQYF
TRBD1	TRBV5-6	TRBJ1-3	NA	TGTGCCAGCAGCTTGCGTTTGAGACAGGGCCACATTGGAAACACCATATATTTT	CASSLRLRQGHIGNTIYF
NA	TRBV6-1	TRBJ2-7	NA	TGTGCCAGCAGTGGTGGTGGCCCCCGCGAGCAGTACTTC	CASSGGGPREQYF
NA	TRBV5-4	TRBJ2-7	NA	TGTGTCAGCAGCTTGGAAGGTGGGGGGGCGTACGAGCAGTACTTC	CVSSLEGGGAYEQYF
TRBD1	TRBV5-8	TRBJ2-4	NA	TGTGCCAGCAGCCCGCCGGGACAGGGTATTGATGGAGAGTACTTC	CASSPPGQGIDGEYF
NA	TRBV19	TRBJ1-6	NA	TGTGCCAGTAGTATTATGACTCATAGAGATTCACCCCTCCACTTT	CASSIMTHRDSPLHF
TRBD1	TRBV28	TRBJ2-1	NA	TGTGCCAGCAGTATGGGGACAGGGGAAGGGAATGAGCAGTTCTTC	CASSMGTGEGNEQFF
NA	TRBV6-6	TRBJ1-2	few	TGTGCCAGCAGTTACTCTGGGGAGAGCTATGGCTACACCTTC	CASSYSGESYGYTF
NA	TRBV29-1	TRBJ1-1	few	TGCAGCGTTGAAGATCAAGGCGAAGCTTTCTTT	CSVEDQGEAFF
TRBD2	TRBV5-1	TRBJ2-7	few	TGCGCCAGCAGCCCGGGGGACTACTACGAGCAGTACTTC	CASSPGDYYEQYF
TRBD1	TRBV7-9	TRBJ2-7	NA	TGTGCCAGCAGCTTAGCTGGACAGGACAGCCCCTACGAGCAGTACTTC	CASSLAGQDSPYEQYF
TRBD2	TRBV5-1	TRBJ2-5	few	TGCGCCAGCAGCTTGGCTCTAGCGGGAGTGGAAGAGACCCAGTACTTC	CASSLALAGVEETQYF
NA	TRBV7-2	TRBJ2-1	medium-sized	TGTGCCAGCAGCTTAGGGTGGGAGAATGATTACAATGAGCAGTTCTTC	CASSLGWENDYNEQFF
NA	TRBV21-1	TRBJ1-4	NA	TGTGCCAGCAGCGCTGGGTTAGCCAAGGTGCATAATGAAAAACTGTTTTTT	CASSAGLAKVHNEKLFF
NA	TRBV18	TRBJ1-1	NA	TGTGCCAGCTCACCACATCGTATATTTAGGGCCGGAATGAACACTGAAGCTTTCTTT	CASSPHRIFRAGMNTEAFF
NA	TRBV27	TRBJ2-7	NA	TGTGCCAGCAGCTTGACAGAGAACTACGAGCAGTACTTC	CASSLTENYEQYF
TRBD2	TRBV9	TRBJ2-1	NA	TGTGCCAGCAATTTCAATAGCGGGAGCAATGAGCAGTTCTTC	CASNFNSGSNEQFF
TRBD1	TRBV19	TRBJ2-1	NA	TGTGCCAGTAGTCGAGGACAGGGCCTCAATGAGCAGTTCTTC	CASSRGQGLNEQFF
NA	TRBV10-2	TRBJ2-3	NA	TGCGCCAGCTCCCTCAGGCATACGCAGTATTTT	CASSLRHTQYF
TRBD1	TRBV5-3	TRBJ2-7	once	TGTGCCAGAAGTTCGGGACAGGACTACGAGCAGTACTTC	CARSSGQDYEQYF
NA	TRBV6-5	TRBJ2-2	few	TGTGCCAGCAGACCCCCCACCGGGGAGCTGTTTTTT	CASRPPTGELFF
NA	TRBV2	TRBJ2-7	few	TGTGCCAGTGATCCCTGGACAGTACACTACGAGCAGTACTTC	CASDPWTVHYEQYF
TRBD2	TRBV5-1	TRBJ2-3	medium-sized	TGCGCCAGCTGCACCGGGACTAGCGGGACAGATACGCAGTATTTT	CASCTGTSGTDTQYF
TRBD1	TRBV27	TRBJ2-6	NA	TGTGCCAGCAGCCTCGCGTGGGGACAGGGCTCTGGGGCCAACGTCCTGACTTTC	CASSLAWGQGSGANVLTF
NA	TRBV5-1	TRBJ1-2	NA	TGCGCCAGCAGCTTGACGGTGGACGAGTCTGGCTACACCTTC	CASSLTVDESGYTF
TRBD1	TRBV4-1	TRBJ2-7	few	TGCGCCAGCAGAAGGGGGCTAGCTCACTCCTACGAGCAGTACTTC	CASRRGLAHSYEQYF
TRBD2	TRBV11-3	TRBJ2-1	NA	TGTGCCAGCAGCTTACAGGTAGCGGGAGACCATGAGCAGTTCTTC	CASSLQVAGDHEQFF
NA	TRBV25-1	TRBJ2-3	NA	TGTGCCAGCAGTGATAGGCCCCGGATGGAAACCACAGATACGCAGTATTTT	CASSDRPRMETTDTQYF
NA	TRBV9	TRBJ2-3	few	TGTGCCAGCAGCAAAAACGCAGATACGCAGTATTTT	CASSKNADTQYF
NA	TRBV5-4	TRBJ2-5	NA	TGTGCCAGCAGCCAAGATCTCCCCATCTTGGGCGCGGAAGAGACCCAGTACTTC	CASSQDLPILGAEETQYF
TRBD1	TRBV5-1	TRBJ2-7	NA	TGCGCCAGCAGCTTGGGGACAGGAGTCTACGAGCAGTACTTC	CASSLGTGVYEQYF
TRBD1	TRBV27	TRBJ2-3	few	TGTGCCAGCAGCCCCGGGACAGGGTGGGCTACGCAGTATTTT	CASSPGTGWATQYF
NA	TRBV11-2	TRBJ2-7	NA	TGTGCCAGCAGCTTAGTAACAGTGCCATCCTACGAGCAGTACTTC	CASSLVTVPSYEQYF
NA	TRBV5-4	TRBJ2-7	few	TGTGCCAGCAGCTTGGCCCTCTCCTACGAGCAGTACTTC	CASSLALSYEQYF
NA	TRBV29-1	TRBJ1-2	NA	TGCAGCGTACCGTTTTTGTCTGGCTACACCTTC	CSVPFLSGYTF
TRBD1	TRBV15	TRBJ1-1	few	TGTGCCACCAGCTTTAACCCGACCGGGACAGGGGATCGAGATAACACTGAAGCTTTCTTT	CATSFNPTGTGDRDNTEAFF
NA	TRBV27	TRBJ2-7	NA	TGTGCCAGCAGTTTAGGACGGGCCTACGAGCAGTACTTC	CASSLGRAYEQYF
NA	TRBV4-1	TRBJ2-7	NA	TGCGCCAGCAGCCTTGGACTAGAGCAGTACTTC	CASSLGLEQYF
NA	TRBV4-2	TRBJ2-3	few	TGTGCCAGCAGCCAAGAAATAGTTCCCTACGGGGTCACAGATACGCAGTATTTT	CASSQEIVPYGVTDTQYF
NA	TRBV28	TRBJ1-5	NA	TGTGCCACCAAGGAAATCAATCAGCCCCAGCATTTT	CATKEINQPQHF
NA	TRBV21-1	TRBJ2-5	medium-sized	TGTGCCAGCAGCAAAGTAGAACATCGAGAGACCCAGTACTTC	CASSKVEHRETQYF
TRBD2	TRBV11-3	TRBJ2-7	NA	TGTGCCAGCAGCATGGGACTAGCAAGCTACGAGCAGTACTTC	CASSMGLASYEQYF
TRBD1	TRBV6-1	TRBJ1-4	NA	TGTGCCAGCAGTCCGGGACAGGGGGAAGAAAAACTGTTTTTT	CASSPGQGEEKLFF
NA	TRBV6-6	TRBJ1-4	NA	TGTGCCAGCAGTTACGCGCGGGGGAGGATTGAAAAACTGTTTTTT	CASSYARGRIEKLFF
NA	TRBV6-6	TRBJ2-7	once	TGTGCCAGCAGTTACCCTATTGGGGGTTCCCACGAGCAGTACTTC	CASSYPIGGSHEQYF
NA	TRBV27	TRBJ2-2	few	TGTGCCAGCAGCCAGTCCTGGACGACCGGGGAGCTGTTTTTT	CASSQSWTTGELFF
TRBD1	TRBV4-2	TRBJ2-1	few	TGTGCCAGCAGCCAAGGAAGGCAGGGGGCAAGTGGTGAGCAGTTCTTC	CASSQGRQGASGEQFF
NA	TRBV29-1	TRBJ2-1	NA	TGCAGCGTTGAACCAGCGTCGAGCTCCTACAATGAGCAGTTCTTC	CSVEPASSSYNEQFF
TRBD2	TRBV23-1	TRBJ2-3	few	TGCGCCAGCAGTCAATTTTGGCGGGAGCCCACAGATACGCAGTATTTT	CASSQFWREPTDTQYF
TRBD1	TRBV5-8	TRBJ1-2	NA	TGTGCCAGCAGCCAAGCGACAGGGGGCGCTTATGGCTACACCTTC	CASSQATGGAYGYTF
TRBD2	TRBV7-6	TRBJ2-2	few	TGTGCCAGCAGCTCCTCCGGGACTAGCGGGAGAACCGGGGAGCTGTTTTTT	CASSSSGTSGRTGELFF
TRBD1	TRBV28	TRBJ2-7	NA	TGTGCCAGCAATCCGGGACAGGGGGGGTACGAGCAGTACTTC	CASNPGQGGYEQYF
NA	TRBV5-4	TRBJ2-7	NA	TGTGCCAGCAGCTTGGGACGCTCCTACGAGCAGTACTTC	CASSLGRSYEQYF
NA	TRBV9	TRBJ2-1	NA	TGTGCCAGCAGCCCATGGGTAGTCTTCTACAATGAGCAGTTCTTC	CASSPWVVFYNEQFF
TRBD2	TRBV30	TRBJ2-5	few	TGTGCCTGGAGTATAGCGGGAGGGCCTGGAGAGACCCAGTACTTC	CAWSIAGGPGETQYF